Below, 14 T cell receptor beta chains from the same sample are listed, as sequenced in a study of CD8 T cells in Susac syndrome. RNA amounts of about 0.45 to 1 ug underwent reverse transcription with random hexamers. TCRdb reanalysed the immunoSEQ multiplex PCR reads using MiXCR and keeps one entry per CDR3 protein. In the table there are some 140,000 distinct CDR3 sequences, around 93% of which are singletons. Sequences were obtained from CD8+ T cells from PBMCs. Receptors originate from a human donor with Susac syndrome.

The rearrangement joins TRBV10-3 to TRBJ1-2, with D maybe TRBD1 (5 bases). V was shortened by 0 bases and J by 8 bases, with 16 bases between the two germline ends. The CDR3 sequence is 15 residues long. CDR1 ENHRY and CDR2 SYGVKD come from the germline V gene. The CDR3 loop reads CAISESQGSPGGYTF. DNA of the CDR3: TGTGCCATCAGTGAGTCGCAGGGCTCCCCAGGAGGCTACACCTTC.

The gene calls are TRBV29-1 and TRBJ1-1; no clear D gene. The germline gives CDR1 SQVTM, CDR2 ANQGSEA. The CDR3 contains 12 residues. Trimming removed 4 bases from V and 6 bases from J, with 12 bases in between. The CDR3 DNA sequence: TGCAGCGTTGGTGATAGAGGGCCTGAAGCTTTCTTT. Its translation is CSVGDRGPEAFF.

A single count supports this clonotype. This sequence joins TRBV6-5 and TRBJ2-1, with TRBD2 matching 10 bases. Germline assignment: CDR1 MNHEY and CDR2 SVGAGI. The CDR3 contains 15 residues. Unmatched junction bases numbered 5, after V lost 4 bases and J lost 5 bases. The CDR3 region has the DNA TGTGCCAGCAGTTTTACTAGCGGGATCAACAATGAGCAGTTCTTC. It translates to CASSFTSGINNEQFF.

The chain recombines TRBV12-3 or TRBV12-4 with TRBJ2-3; D might be TRBD1 (6 bases). With 1 base removed from V and 0 bases from J, the gap between germline ends came to 11 bases. This CDR3 region has 16 residues. In nucleotides, the CDR3 is TGTGCCAGCAGTTTAGTGCAGGGGCCTAGCACAGATACGCAGTATTTT. Translation: CASSLVQGPSTDTQYF.

The CDR3: CASSPGVAYQYF. The CDR3, as DNA: TGTGCCAGCAGCCCGGGGGTAGCCTATCAGTACTTC. The V gene is TRBV6-2 or TRBV6-3, the J gene TRBJ2-7; D may be TRBD2 (6 bases). Germline V gives CDR1 MNHEY, CDR2 SVGEGT. This CDR3 region has 12 residues. V was pared by 6 bases and J by 10 bases, with 16 bases between.

The chain couples TRBV7-9 to TRBJ2-7; no definite D call. The germline V and J ends were trimmed by 5 bases and 3 bases, with 8 bases remaining between them. In germline, CDR1 is SEHNR, CDR2 FQNEAQ (reference sequence). This CDR3 comprises 12 residues. The DNA for the CDR3 is TGTGCCAGCAGCCCAGAGATCTACGAGCAGTACTTC. This encodes CASSPEIYEQYF.

This rearrangement joins TRBV2 to TRBJ2-6, with D perhaps TRBD1 (6 bases). CDR3 length: 16 residues. Trimming took off 3 bases at V and 4 bases at J, with 13 bases between the two ends. Germline CDR1 is SNHLY and CDR2 is FYNNEI. CDR3 sequence reads: CASSEGASGGANVLTF. The DNA of the CDR3 is TGTGCCAGCAGTGAGGGGGCATCGGGAGGGGCCAACGTCCTGACTTTC.

V usage is TRBV24-1 and J usage is TRBJ1-2; 8 bases match TRBD1. V lost 4 bases and J lost 5; bases outside the gene matches: 8. CDR3 length equals 15 residues. Germline V gene sequence: CDR1 KGHDR, CDR2 SFDVKD. The CDR3 here is CATSDQDRDGYGYTF. CDR3 nucleotide sequence: TGTGCCACCAGTGACCAGGACAGGGACGGGTATGGCTACACCTTC.

This clonotype appeared once. The chain combines TRBV4-1 with TRBJ1-5; the match to TRBD1 covers 7 bases. The junction had 9 bases not matched to a gene; V was cut back by 4 bases and J by 6 bases. Germline V gene sequence: CDR1 MGHRA, CDR2 YSYEKL. CDR3 length equals 15 residues. CDR3 residues: CASSLDRSISQPQHF. Written as DNA, the CDR3 is TGCGCCAGCAGCCTGGACAGGTCCATCAGTCAGCCCCAGCATTTT.

This chain links TRBV7-3 with TRBJ2-3; D gene ambiguous. The CDR3 covers 13 residues. Germline V gives CDR1 SGHTA, CDR2 FQGTGA. Trimming pared 5 bases from V and 4 bases from J, leaving 10 bases between. CDR3 region: CASSTLAADTQYF. DNA for the CDR3: TGTGCCAGCAGCACCCTGGCGGCAGATACGCAGTATTTT.

The V gene is TRBV24-1, the J gene TRBJ2-1; TRBD2 agrees at 9 bases. The CDR3 contains 16 residues. The germline V gene has CDR1 KGHDR and CDR2 SFDVKD. J gave up 7 bases and V 2 bases, and 8 bases lay outside the gene matches. CDR3 DNA: TGTGCCACCAGTGATTCGGGACTAGCAAACGCTAATGAGCAGTTCTTC. Translating it yields CATSDSGLANANEQFF.

This chain connects TRBV3-1 to TRBJ2-7; 8 nucleotides match TRBD2. V shed 4 bases, J shed 3 bases, and the junction held 2 bases outside the gene matches. The CDR3 runs 13 residues. Germline V CDR1 and CDR2: LGHDT, YNNKEL (reference sequence). The chain's CDR3 is CASSPGLDYEQYF. CDR3 DNA sequence: TGTGCCAGCAGCCCGGGACTAGACTACGAGCAGTACTTC.

The V and J genes are TRBV5-1 and TRBJ2-7; the match to TRBD1 covers 7 bases. The CDR3 runs to 14 residues. Losses at the gene ends were 5 bases for V and 2 bases for J; bases not matched to a gene: 7. Germline CDR1 SGHRS, CDR2 YFSETQ. As DNA, the CDR3 is TGCGCCAGCAGGCCCATAGACAGGGCCTACGAGCAGTACTTC. Translated: CASRPIDRAYEQYF.

A single count supports this clonotype. The genes are TRBV4-1 and TRBJ2-1; the D gene is possibly TRBD2 (6 bases). The CDR3 is made up of 16 amino acids. CDR1 MGHRA and CDR2 YSYEKL come from the germline V gene. The ends were cut back, 0 bases at V and 2 bases at J, with 11 bases in the middle. The CDR3 DNA follows: TGCGCCAGCAGCCAAGAGTCCAGGACTACCTACAATGAGCAGTTCTTC. Translating it yields CASSQESRTTYNEQFF.